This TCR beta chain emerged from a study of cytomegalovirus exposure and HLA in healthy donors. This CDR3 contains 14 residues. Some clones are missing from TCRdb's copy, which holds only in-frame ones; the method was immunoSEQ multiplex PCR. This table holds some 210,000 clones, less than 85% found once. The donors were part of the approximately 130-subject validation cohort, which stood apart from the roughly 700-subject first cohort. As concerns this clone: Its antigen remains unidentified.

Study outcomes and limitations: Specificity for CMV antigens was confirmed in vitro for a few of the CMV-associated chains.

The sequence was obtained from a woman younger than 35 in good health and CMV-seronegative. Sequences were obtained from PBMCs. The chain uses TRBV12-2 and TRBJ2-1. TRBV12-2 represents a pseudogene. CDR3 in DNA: TGTGCAAGTCGCCGACACCCGGGACACAATGAGCAGTTCTTC. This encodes CASRRHPGHNEQFF.